Below are 18 T cell receptor beta chains sequenced from a single sample in a study of cytomegalovirus exposure and HLA in healthy donors. PCR primers comprised 60 Vbeta and 13 Jbeta primers. This table comes from immunoSEQ multiplex PCR, and its TCRdb copy is limited to in-frame clones, with some not included. This sample's table has under 200,000 clones. Sample: PBMCs. The receptors shown here come from a woman in her late teens or twenties in good health and CMV-seropositive.

The V call is TRBV19, the J call TRBJ2-5; D is unresolved. Trimming left V 1 base short and J 5 bases short, with 14 bases between. The germline gives CDR1 LNHDA, CDR2 SQIVND (reference sequence). This CDR3 spans 15 amino acids. The CDR3 loop is CASSIAGRFRETQYF. CDR3 bases: TGTGCCAGTAGTATAGCAGGTCGCTTTAGGGAGACCCAGTACTTC.

The chain uses TRBV4-1 and TRBJ2-5, with 15 bases that match TRBD2. The CDR3 has 16 amino acids. The germline CDR1 and CDR2 sequences are MGHRA and YSYEKL. V trimming: 4 bases; J trimming: 5 bases; junction bases outside the gene matches: 5. The CDR3 sequence: CASSPGLAGGLETQYF. The DNA of the CDR3 is TGCGCCAGCAGCCCCGGACTAGCGGGAGGGCTTGAGACCCAGTACTTC.

The chain joins TRBV6-5 to TRBJ1-2; possible D gene TRBD1, 6 bases. CDR3 length: 15 residues. V lost 4 bases and J 0 bases, leaving 12 bases between the germline ends. CDR1 is MNHEY and CDR2 is SVGAGI in the germline V gene. The CDR3 reads CASSWGGGPNYGYTF. CDR3 in DNA: TGTGCCAGCAGTTGGGGCGGGGGCCCTAACTATGGCTACACCTTC.

The chain recombines TRBV29-1 with TRBJ2-5; 7 nucleotides line up with TRBD1. The J call may be faulty, since TRBJ2-7 better matches the DNA end. The CDR3 extends over 12 amino acids. The germline V gene has CDR1 SQVTM and CDR2 ANQGSEA. The DNA of the CDR3 is TGCAGCGTTGAAACAGGGGCCTACGAGCAGTACTTC. Encoded protein: CSVETGAYEQYF.

This chain uses TRBV11-2 with TRBJ2-5, with D possibly TRBD2 on 5 matching bases. The germline V gene encodes CDR1 SGHAT and CDR2 FQNNGV. The CDR3 is 15 residues long. V lost 3 bases to trimming and J lost 5 bases, with 16 bases between them. The CDR3 here is CASSFLYGDPETQYF. DNA of the CDR3: TGTGCCAGCAGCTTCCTGTACGGGGATCCGGAGACCCAGTACTTC.

The chain is built from TRBV6-5 and TRBJ1-1, with TRBD1 as a possible D gene (6 bases). The germline V gene has CDR1 MNHEY and CDR2 SVGAGI. The CDR3 extends over 15 amino acids. Between the trimmed V and J ends, which lost 6 bases and 5 bases, there was a span of 19 bases. CDR3 in amino acids: CASRNRAESWTEAFF. Written as DNA, the CDR3 is TGTGCCAGCAGGAACAGGGCTGAGTCATGGACTGAAGCTTTCTTT.

This sequence joins TRBV10-3 and TRBJ1-1, with 11 nucleotides matching TRBD1. The V gene end was trimmed by 10 bases and the J gene end by 1 base; junction bases not matched to a gene: 8. The CDR3 loop spans 15 amino acids. The germline V gene encodes CDR1 ENHRY and CDR2 SYGVKD. This CDR3 is CATCDGTGGNTEAFF. CDR3 in DNA: TGTGCCACATGCGACGGGACAGGGGGGAACACTGAAGCTTTCTTT.

The chain employs TRBV30 and TRBJ2-7, with TRBD2 identical over 8 bases. Germline V lookup: CDR1 GTSNPN, CDR2 SVGIG (reference sequence). This CDR3 is built from 13 residues. V was clipped by 8 bases and J by 0 bases; unmatched bases: 6. CDR3 coding DNA: TGTGCCCGGACCGGGACTAGCTCCTACGAGCAGTACTTC. This encodes CARTGTSSYEQYF.

This rearrangement joins TRBV6-1 to TRBJ2-1, with 10 nucleotides matching TRBD2. With 0 bases clipped from V and 1 base from J, the junction kept 15 bases outside the gene matches. The CDR3 spans 21 residues. Germline CDR1 MNHNS, CDR2 SASEGT. CDR3 protein: CASSEALAGVISGGSYNEQFF. CDR3 sequence (DNA): TGTGCCAGCAGTGAAGCCCTAGCGGGAGTTATCAGCGGTGGGTCCTACAATGAGCAGTTCTTC.

This chain connects TRBV5-1 to TRBJ1-1; 11 nucleotides match TRBD1. The CDR3 is 17 amino acids. Germline CDR1 and CDR2: SGHRS and YFSETQ. Trimming at V came to 4 bases and at J to 0 bases, leaving 8 bases not matched to a gene. The CDR3 DNA follows: TGCGCCAGCAGCACCGGGACAGGGGGTTATATGAACACTGAAGCTTTCTTT. It encodes CASSTGTGGYMNTEAFF.

The chain's CDR3 is CALRGTGSSETQYF. Here the CDR3 DNA reads TGTGCCCTTAGGGGGACAGGGTCTTCGGAGACCCAGTACTTC. The chain employs TRBV6-1 and TRBJ2-5; 9 nucleotides match TRBD1. Unmatched junction bases numbered 12, after V lost 11 bases and J lost 5 bases. Germline CDR1 is MNHNS and CDR2 is SASEGT. The CDR3 is 14 residues long.

This chain connects TRBV5-1 to TRBJ1-2; D perhaps matches TRBD1 (6 bases). Germline CDR1 reads SGHRS; CDR2 reads YFSETQ. The V end was cut by 3 bases, the J end by 4 bases, with 10 bases between. The CDR3 loop spans 13 amino acids. The CDR3 region is CASSSGQFYGYTF. CDR3 bases: TGCGCCAGCAGCTCAGGACAGTTCTATGGCTACACCTTC.

The rearrangement links TRBV14 to TRBJ2-2, with 7 bases matching TRBD1. This CDR3 contains 17 residues. Germline V CDR1 and CDR2: SGHDN, FVKESK. The ends lost 0 bases at V and 8 bases at J; junction bases unmatched: 12. As DNA, the CDR3 is TGTGCCAGCAGCCAAGATTTAATTGGGACAGAAGGTGGGGAGCTGTTTTTT. Its translation is CASSQDLIGTEGGELFF.

The chain links TRBV7-9 to TRBJ1-2, with 7 bases identical to TRBD1. V lost 1 base to trimming and J lost 3 bases; unmatched junction nucleotides: 5. The CDR3 runs to 15 residues. CDR1 and CDR2 from the germline V gene are SEHNR and FQNEAQ (reference sequence). CDR3 in amino acids: CASSLEGRGDYGYTF. The DNA for the CDR3 is TGTGCCAGCAGCTTAGAAGGCAGGGGGGACTATGGCTACACCTTC.

V gene TRBV27 combines with J gene TRBJ1-2; 8 bases are a match to TRBD1. Germline CDR1 reads MNHEY; CDR2 reads SMNVEV (reference sequence). The CDR3 contains 14 residues. V lost 4 bases, J lost 6 bases, and 7 bases stayed unmatched. The CDR3 DNA follows: TGTGCCAGCAGTTCACAGGGGGTGTCTGATGGCTACACCTTC. Protein: CASSSQGVSDGYTF.

This sequence joins TRBV19 and TRBJ2-3; TRBD2 matches 10 bases. The CDR3 extends over 20 amino acids. Trimming removed 6 bases from V and 0 bases from J; junction bases left unmatched: 18. In germline, CDR1 is LNHDA, CDR2 SQIVND (reference sequence). The CDR3 coding sequence is TGTGCCAGTAGATGGAGGGCTAGCGGGAGTATGGGTGCTAGCACAGATACGCAGTATTTT. Protein sequence: CASRWRASGSMGASTDTQYF.

The V and J genes are TRBV5-1 and TRBJ1-1; 8 bases line up with TRBD1. V shed 4 bases and J 4 bases; nucleotides not matched to a gene: 6. The germline V gene encodes CDR1 SGHRS and CDR2 YFSETQ. CDR3 length: 14 amino acids. This chain's CDR3 is CASSQTGAGTEAFF. Written as DNA, the CDR3 is TGCGCCAGCAGCCAGACAGGGGCGGGCACTGAAGCTTTCTTT.

V and J are TRBV30 and TRBJ2-1; 10 bases align to TRBD2. The J segment lost 7 bases and the V segment lost 4 bases, leaving 7 bases of the junction unmatched. Germline V gene sequence: CDR1 GTSNPN, CDR2 SVGIG (reference sequence). The CDR3 runs to 14 residues. As DNA, the CDR3 is TGTGCCTGGATAGCGGGAGGTGGCTGGAATGAGCAGTTCTTC. Translation: CAWIAGGGWNEQFF.